This TCR beta chain was obtained from a study of CD8 T cells in ankylosing spondylitis. Quantitative barcoded 5'-RACE was used to prepare TCR beta libraries. TCRdb ran MiXCR on the 5' RACE reads and lists one entry per CDR3 protein. Here the sample spans roughly 400,000 distinct CDR3 sequences, about a fifth being singletons. From germline, CDR1 is MNHEY and CDR2 SVGAGI. CDR3 length equals 14 residues. V lost 1 base and J lost 9, with 13 bases in between. A remark on this clonotype: Its target is unknown.

Broader study findings: A motif of eight highly homologous TCR beta variants was seen as apparently characteristic of ankylosing spondylitis blood. The authors reported significant enrichment of disease-linked clones in matched ankylosing spondylitis synovial fluid.

The sequenced sample was blood, either unsorted or a sorted T cell fraction (not recorded which). The sequence derives from a male donor with ankylosing spondylitis. V is TRBV6-5 and J is TRBJ2-1; D perhaps matches TRBD2 (5 bases). The CDR3 here is CASSYLGDSGEQFF. CDR3 bases: TGTGCCAGCAGTTACTTGGGAGATTCTGGTGAGCAGTTCTTC.